Following are 16 T cell receptor beta chains from one sample sequenced in a study of Ad26.COV2.S vaccination and SARS-CoV-2 variants. Documented treatment: around 19 received Ad26.COV2.S at low or high dose, single or two shots; a few received placebo; per-sample allocation not given. Samples analyzed were those drawn on day 63 after the first vaccine or placebo injection. Sequencing was performed with immunoSEQ multiplex PCR; in TCRdb, only in-frame clones are kept and a portion is missing. The data hold fewer than 500,000 clones, with 90% observed a single time. The starting material was peripheral blood, obtained in a trial of Ad26.COV2.S vaccine versus placebo. These receptors came from a person between 18 and 65 years old who received the Ad26.COV2.S COVID-19 vaccine or a placebo.

This sequence joins TRBV14 and TRBJ2-1; TRBD2 matches 16 bases. The CDR3 loop spans 17 amino acids. Germline trimming cut 8 bases from V and 8 bases from J; bases unmatched to any gene: 12. The V gene's germline CDR1 is SGHDN and CDR2 FVKESK. CDR3 sequence: CASGSGTSGRAWDEQFF. For the CDR3, the DNA is TGTGCCAGCGGGTCCGGGACTAGCGGGAGGGCCTGGGATGAGCAGTTCTTC.

The chain is built from TRBV10-3 and TRBJ1-4; possibly TRBD1 for D (5 bases). The V end was cut by 2 bases, the J end by 8 bases, with 12 bases between. From germline, CDR1 is ENHRY and CDR2 SYGVKD. The CDR3 is 14 residues long. This CDR3 is CAISEGTGREKLFF. DNA of the CDR3: TGTGCCATCAGTGAGGGGACGGGACGCGAAAAACTGTTTTTT.

The rearrangement joins TRBV5-5 to TRBJ2-7, with 7 bases that match TRBD2. Trimming at V came to 5 bases and at J to 6 bases, leaving 14 bases not matched to a gene. Germline loops: CDR1 SGHKS, CDR2 YYEKEE (reference sequence). This CDR3 contains 15 residues. For the CDR3, the DNA is TGTGCCAGCAGGGTTGGGAAGGGACTATTTGGCGAGCAGTACTTC. This sequence encodes CASRVGKGLFGEQYF.

The chain uses TRBV27 and TRBJ1-2; maybe TRBD1 (6 bases). Between the trimmed V and J ends, which lost 5 bases and 5 bases, there was a span of 12 bases. The CDR3 extends over 13 amino acids. CDR1 is MNHEY, CDR2 SMNVEV, per germline (reference sequence). The CDR3 DNA is TGTGCCAGCAGTCCCGAGCAGGGGTATGGCTACACCTTC. It is translated as CASSPEQGYGYTF.

This clone was recorded once. The rearrangement joins TRBV13 to TRBJ2-6; D gene ambiguous. Germline loops: CDR1 PRHDT, CDR2 FYEKMQ (reference sequence). There are 15 residues in the CDR3. Trimming pared 0 bases from V and 2 bases from J, leaving 5 bases between. CDR3: CASSLGTTGANVLTF. DNA for the CDR3: TGTGCCAGCAGCTTAGGAACAACTGGGGCCAACGTCCTGACTTTC.

This rearrangement joins TRBV7-6 to TRBJ2-7; D call uncertain. The CDR3 loop spans 14 amino acids. The germline CDR1 and CDR2 sequences are SGHVS and FNYEAQ. Trimming took off 1 base at V and 0 bases at J, with 7 bases between the two ends. The CDR3 DNA is TGTGCCAGCAGCTTAGGCGGCCCCTCCTACGAGCAGTACTTC. The encoded protein is CASSLGGPSYEQYF.

This chain joins TRBV6-2 or TRBV6-3 and TRBJ1-1, with D unclear. Germline V CDR1 and CDR2: MNHEY, SVGEGT. Trimming took off 5 bases at V and 1 base at J, with 5 bases between the two ends. The CDR3 spans 12 residues. The CDR3 DNA follows: TGTGCCAGCAGTCGGACGAACACTGAAGCTTTCTTT. This encodes CASSRTNTEAFF.

This clone was found once. The rearrangement uses TRBV10-3 and TRBJ1-4, with 11 bases fitting TRBD1. V gave up 0 bases and J gave up 7 bases; unmatched junction bases: 4. CDR3 length equals 16 residues. Germline CDR1 and CDR2: ENHRY and SYGVKD. In DNA, the CDR3 is TGTGCCATCAGTGAGTCGCAGGGACAGGGGGGTGAAAAACTGTTTTTT. As protein: CAISESQGQGGEKLFF.

The rearrangement joins TRBV28 to TRBJ1-4; D perhaps matches TRBD1 (6 bases). The CDR3 has 15 amino acids. Trimming shortened V by 1 base and J by 7 bases, and 13 bases separated the two germline ends. Germline values: CDR1 MDHEN, CDR2 SYDVKM. CDR3 amino acids: CASSLSTGMGEKLFF. Here the CDR3 DNA reads TGTGCCAGCAGTTTATCTACAGGGATGGGTGAAAAACTGTTTTTT.

The chain uses TRBV27 and TRBJ2-2; D is unclear. Germline CDR1 reads MNHEY; CDR2 reads SMNVEV (reference sequence). This CDR3 has 11 residues. V lost 6 bases and J lost 6, with 5 bases in between. DNA for the CDR3: TGTGCCAGCAGGTCAGCCGGGGAGCTGTTTTTT. Translating gives CASRSAGELFF.

The J gene is TRBJ2-7, the V gene TRBV6-5; TRBD2 aligns across 7 bases. Trimming removed 0 bases from V and 1 base from J; junction bases left unmatched: 3. This CDR3 is 15 amino acids long. Germline CDR1 MNHEY, CDR2 SVGAGI. The chain's CDR3 is CASSYSSGRSYEQYF. CDR3 coding DNA: TGTGCCAGCAGTTACTCGTCCGGGAGGTCCTACGAGCAGTACTTC.

The chain is built from TRBV29-1 and TRBJ1-2; 7 bases fit TRBD1. J was trimmed by 2 bases and V by 6 bases; bases with no gene match: 3. This CDR3 contains 12 residues. CDR1 and CDR2 from the germline V gene are SQVTM and ANQGSEA. The CDR3 loop is CSVRDRNYGYTF. Written as DNA, the CDR3 is TGCAGCGTCCGGGACAGAAACTATGGCTACACCTTC.

This clone was observed a single time. The CDR3 reads CASSYAYYYEQYF. The CDR3 DNA sequence: TGTGCCAGCAGTTATGCCTACTACTACGAGCAGTACTTC. The chain links TRBV6-5 to TRBJ2-7; D unresolved. This CDR3 spans 13 amino acids. In germline, CDR1 is MNHEY, CDR2 SVGAGI. The V end lost 3 bases, the J end lost 3 bases, and 9 bases lay between the germline ends.

The chain combines TRBV30 with TRBJ2-7, with D perhaps matching TRBD1 (5 bases). V lost 0 bases to trimming and J lost 6 bases, with 24 bases between them. This CDR3 comprises 17 residues. The germline CDR1 and CDR2 sequences are GTSNPN and SVGIG (reference sequence). The CDR3, as DNA: TGTGCCTGGAGTGTAGGTGTGAGTGGGGCCTACCCCTCCGAGCAGTACTTC. Its protein is CAWSVGVSGAYPSEQYF.

This clone was observed a few times. One end of the junction is discordant with germline, which a read error may explain. The V gene is TRBV7-7, the J gene TRBJ1-4; tentatively, D is TRBD1 (5 bases). Germline V gives CDR1 SSHAT, CDR2 FNYEAQ (reference sequence). CDR3 length: 15 residues. The CDR3 DNA reads TGTGCTAGCAGCCCCGGGACGGCGGCTAATGAAAAACTGTTTTTT. It specifies CASSPGTAANEKLFF.

This clone was detected once. The J gene is TRBJ2-3, the V gene TRBV11-2, with 12 bases aligning to TRBD2. This CDR3 has 15 residues. Germline CDR1 and CDR2: SGHAT and FQNNGV. V gave up 5 bases and J gave up 7 bases; unmatched junction bases: 7. This CDR3 is CASSAGLAGLNTQYF. CDR3 coding DNA: TGTGCCAGCAGCGCCGGACTAGCGGGACTCAATACGCAGTATTTT.